There are a few counts of the clone carrying this T cell receptor beta chain. Other DNA sequences in this specimen translate into the identical CDR3. Trimming left V 2 bases short and J 4 bases short, with 3 bases between. This CDR3 region has 12 residues. Looked up from germline, CDR1 is MDHEN and CDR2 is SYDVKM. Data came from immunoSEQ multiplex PCR; TCRdb stores just in-frame clones and leaves some out. The sample lists some 650,000 clones, more than 95% occurring once. This sample stems from a study of shared clonotypes between healthy human individuals. The receptor's source is a woman aged 30 to 39 in good health. The material sequenced was naive CD4+ T cells sorted from blood. The subset denotes: CD45RA+ positively selected. The chain has TRBV28 and TRBJ1-5; D call uncertain. The CDR3 bases are TGTGCCAGCAGTTTAGGGAATCAGCCCCAGCATTTT. This sequence encodes CASSLGNQPQHF.